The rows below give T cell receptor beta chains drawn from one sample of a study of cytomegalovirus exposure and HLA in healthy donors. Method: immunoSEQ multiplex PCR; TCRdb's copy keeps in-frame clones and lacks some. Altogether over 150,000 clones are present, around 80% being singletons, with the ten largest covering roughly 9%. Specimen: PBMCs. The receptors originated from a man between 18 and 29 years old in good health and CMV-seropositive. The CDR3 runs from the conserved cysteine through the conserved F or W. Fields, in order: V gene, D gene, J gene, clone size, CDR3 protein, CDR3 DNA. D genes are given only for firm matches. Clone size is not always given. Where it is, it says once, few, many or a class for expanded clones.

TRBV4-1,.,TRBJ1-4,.,CASSPVGGTNFEKLFF,TGCGCCAGCAGCCCAGTGGGAGGGACGAACTTCGAAAAACTGTTTTTT
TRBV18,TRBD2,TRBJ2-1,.,CASSQRLAGIDNEQFF,TGTGCCAGCTCACAGAGGCTAGCGGGAATCGACAATGAGCAGTTCTTC
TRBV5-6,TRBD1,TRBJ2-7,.,CASSFGLGQWYEQYF,TGTGCCAGCAGCTTTGGGTTGGGACAGTGGTACGAGCAGTACTTC
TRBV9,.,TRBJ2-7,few,CASSPSGPYEQYF,TGTGCCAGCAGCCCCAGCGGACCCTACGAGCAGTACTTC
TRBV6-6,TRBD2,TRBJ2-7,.,CASRREREGRGEQYF,TGTGCCAGCAGGAGGGAGCGGGAGGGTCGAGGCGAGCAGTACTTC
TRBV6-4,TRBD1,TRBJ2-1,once,CASSPMKGTEVIF,TGTGCCAGCAGCCCTATGAAGGGGACAGAAGTAATCTTC
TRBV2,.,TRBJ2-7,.,CASSVYFQGGTYEQYF,TGTGCCAGCAGTGTATATTTCCAGGGGGGAACTTACGAGCAGTACTTC
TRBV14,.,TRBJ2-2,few,CASYPGSHTGELFF,TGTGCCAGCTATCCCGGGTCGCACACCGGGGAGCTGTTTTTT
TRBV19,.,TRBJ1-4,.,CASSTSGDREKLFF,TGTGCCAGTAGTACATCAGGGGACCGGGAAAAACTGTTTTTT
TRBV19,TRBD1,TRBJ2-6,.,CASSKDRAGANVLTF,TGTGCCAGTAGTAAGGACAGGGCTGGGGCCAACGTCCTGACTTTC
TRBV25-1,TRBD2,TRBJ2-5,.,CASSHGGGRETQYF,TGTGCCAGCAGTCACGGGGGGGGTAGGGAGACCCAGTACTTC
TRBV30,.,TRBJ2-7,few,CAWSIGGASSYEQYF,TGTGCCTGGAGCATAGGGGGGGCGAGCTCCTACGAGCAGTACTTC
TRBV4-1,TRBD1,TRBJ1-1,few,CASSQDKQGVQTEAFF,TGCGCCAGCAGCCAGGATAAACAGGGGGTTCAGACTGAAGCTTTCTTT
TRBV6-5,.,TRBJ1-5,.,CASSEREGRQPQHF,TGTGCCAGCAGTGAAAGGGAGGGACGGCAGCCCCAGCATTTT
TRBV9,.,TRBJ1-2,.,CASSVGGADYGYTF,TGTGCCAGCAGCGTAGGCGGGGCGGACTATGGCTACACCTTC